Listed below are T cell receptor beta chains from one sample, sequenced in a study of blood T cell repertoires in COVID-19. Clones were read by immunoSEQ multiplex PCR, and TCRdb kept only the in-frame ones, dropping some. The data contain around 220,000 clones, over 75% of them singletons. The sequenced material came from PBMCs or T cells enriched from blood (not recorded which). Source of these receptors: a woman aged 35 to 49 with acute COVID-19. Each CDR3 is given with its conserved first and last residue. Fields, in order: D gene, V gene, clone size, J gene, CDR3 protein, CDR3 DNA. A D gene is named only where the DNA matches it firmly. Some rows have no size entry. The others give once, few or many, or a class for an expanded clone.

.	TRBV9	.	TRBJ1-2	CASSPRVGQTFTYGYTF	TGTGCCAGCAGCCCGAGAGTGGGACAAACCTTCACCTATGGCTACACCTTC
.	TRBV28	few	TRBJ1-4	CASSPPREKLFF	TGTGCCAGCAGCCCCCCCCGGGAAAAACTGTTTTTT
.	TRBV29-1	.	TRBJ1-4	CSVSESSNEKLFF	TGCAGCGTTTCTGAAAGCTCTAATGAAAAACTGTTTTTT
.	TRBV15	.	TRBJ2-7	CATSRGPPSGRRYEQYF	TGTGCCACCAGCAGAGGCCCGCCTTCCGGGAGACGGTACGAGCAGTACTTC
TRBD1	TRBV2	.	TRBJ1-4	CASSERSGQGVLFF	TGTGCCAGCAGTGAACGTTCGGGACAGGGAGTACTGTTTTTT
TRBD2	TRBV6-5	once	TRBJ2-7	CASRREGNSYEQYF	TGTGCCAGCAGAAGGGAGGGTAACTCCTACGAGCAGTACTTC
TRBD2	TRBV10-3	.	TRBJ2-1	CAISVAGGPEGEQFF	TGTGCCATCAGTGTAGCGGGGGGGCCGGAGGGTGAGCAGTTCTTC
TRBD1	TRBV29-1	.	TRBJ2-7	CSSVRDSEQYF	TGCAGCTCAGTCCGGGACAGCGAGCAGTACTTC
TRBD1	TRBV10-3	.	TRBJ2-3	CAISLTGSPDTQYF	TGTGCCATCAGTTTGACAGGGAGCCCAGATACGCAGTATTTT
TRBD2	TRBV27	once	TRBJ2-2	CASRIGGATGELFF	TGTGCCAGCAGGATCGGGGGGGCCACCGGGGAGCTGTTTTTT
TRBD1	TRBV28	.	TRBJ1-5	CASRNRGNSNQPQHF	TGTGCCAGCAGGAACAGGGGGAATAGCAATCAGCCCCAGCATTTT
TRBD1	TRBV15	.	TRBJ2-1	CATVDRGGNNEQFF	TGTGCCACCGTGGACAGGGGGGGGAACAATGAGCAGTTCTTC
TRBD1	TRBV5-1	.	TRBJ1-2	CASSLGAGGASIGYTF	TGCGCCAGCAGCTTGGGTGCAGGGGGCGCGTCTATTGGCTACACCTTC
.	TRBV5-3	.	TRBJ1-5	CARSLATGGDKNQPQHF	TGTGCCAGAAGCTTGGCCACCGGCGGGGATAAGAATCAGCCCCAGCATTTT
.	TRBV29-1	.	TRBJ2-2	CSVGHAPNTGELFF	TGCAGCGTTGGACACGCTCCGAACACCGGGGAGCTGTTTTTT
.	TRBV11-1	.	TRBJ1-1	CASSMGGGGEAFF	TGTGCCAGCAGTATGGGGGGTGGCGGTGAAGCTTTCTTT
TRBD1	TRBV5-6	.	TRBJ1-6	CASSLSYGQGRYSPLHF	TGTGCCAGCAGCTTGAGTTACGGACAGGGAAGGTATTCACCCCTCCACTTT
TRBD1	TRBV19	.	TRBJ1-5	CASSPRTGRINQPQHF	TGTGCCAGTAGTCCCCGGACAGGGCGTATCAATCAGCCCCAGCATTTT
.	TRBV4-3	.	TRBJ2-2	CASSLSETGELFF	TGCGCCAGCAGCCTTAGTGAAACCGGGGAGCTGTTTTTT
TRBD1	TRBV2	.	TRBJ1-4	CASSEGQGGKLFF	TGTGCCAGCAGTGAGGGACAGGGTGGAAAACTGTTTTTT
.	TRBV28	.	TRBJ1-2	CASSSLSVEENYGYTF	TGTGCCAGCAGCTCCCTTTCAGTAGAGGAGAACTATGGCTACACCTTC
.	TRBV27	.	TRBJ2-7	CASSLREGAPYEQYF	TGTGCCAGCAGTTTAAGGGAAGGGGCACCCTACGAGCAGTACTTC
.	TRBV10-3	.	TRBJ2-7	CAISDRQATYEQYF	TGTGCCATCAGTGATCGGCAGGCTACCTACGAGCAGTACTTC
.	TRBV5-4	.	TRBJ1-4	CASSPELSTTNEKLFF	TGTGCCAGCAGCCCCGAGCTCTCGACAACTAATGAAAAACTGTTTTTT
.	TRBV9	.	TRBJ1-4	CASSEGGKLFF	TGTGCCAGCAGCGAAGGAGGAAAACTGTTTTTT
.	TRBV20-1	once	TRBJ1-4	CSAPMGQGLFF	TGCAGTGCTCCCATGGGGCAGGGACTGTTTTTT
.	TRBV11-3	.	TRBJ2-1	CASSLDEQGHNEQFF	TGTGCCAGCAGCTTAGACGAGCAGGGCCACAATGAGCAGTTCTTC
.	TRBV19	.	TRBJ1-5	CASTGTGGNQPQHF	TGTGCCAGTACCGGGACGGGAGGCAATCAGCCCCAGCATTTT
.	TRBV19	.	TRBJ1-3	CASSGGRHSGNTIYF	TGTGCCAGTAGTGGAGGACGACATTCTGGAAACACCATATATTTT
TRBD1	TRBV30	.	TRBJ1-4	CAWSRRQGDIGVDEKLFF	TGTGCCTGGAGTCGGAGGCAGGGGGATATAGGGGTGGATGAAAAACTGTTTTTT
TRBD1	TRBV5-5	.	TRBJ2-5	CASSSGGTQETQYF	TGTGCCAGCAGTTCAGGGGGCACCCAAGAGACCCAGTACTTC
.	TRBV19	.	TRBJ1-3	CASRTSGEGNTIYF	TGTGCCAGTAGAACGTCAGGGGAAGGAAACACCATATATTTT
TRBD2	TRBV5-8	.	TRBJ2-2	CASSPRAGDHTGELFF	TGTGCCAGCAGCCCACGCGCGGGAGACCACACCGGGGAGCTGTTTTTT
TRBD2	TRBV30	.	TRBJ2-2	CAWSIAGSNTGELFF	TGTGCCTGGAGTATAGCGGGCTCGAACACCGGGGAGCTGTTTTTT
.	TRBV7-2	.	TRBJ1-5	CASSLVGASNQPQHF	TGTGCCAGCAGCTTAGTAGGGGCTAGCAATCAGCCCCAGCATTTT
TRBD1	TRBV9	few	TRBJ1-2	CASSPDLGQNYGYTF	TGTGCCAGCAGCCCAGACTTGGGACAGAACTATGGCTACACCTTC
TRBD1	TRBV14	.	TRBJ2-5	CASSRNKGQGALETQYF	TGTGCCAGCAGCAGAAATAAGGGACAGGGGGCTCTAGAGACCCAGTACTTC
.	TRBV11-2	.	TRBJ1-6	CASSLINSPLHF	TGTGCCAGCAGCCTAATTAATTCACCCCTCCACTTT
.	TRBV19	.	TRBJ1-2	CASSTLDSWDYGYTF	TGTGCCAGCTCTACTCTGGACTCCTGGGACTATGGCTACACCTTC
.	TRBV11-2	once	TRBJ2-3	CASSAGTATVKQYF	TGTGCCAGCAGCGCCGGGACTGCCACGGTTAAGCAGTATTTT
TRBD1	TRBV7-8	.	TRBJ1-5	CASSLWTGLNQPQHF	TGTGCCAGCAGCTTATGGACAGGGTTGAATCAGCCCCAGCATTTT
TRBD1	TRBV5-1	few	TRBJ1-2	CASSSGTGGRDGYTF	TGCGCCAGCAGCTCGGGGACAGGGGGAAGGGATGGCTACACCTTC
.	TRBV9	.	TRBJ2-3	CASSVATGEADTQYF	TGTGCCAGCAGCGTAGCTACAGGGGAGGCAGATACGCAGTATTTT
.	TRBV19	.	TRBJ1-6	CASSMGATYRLNSPLHF	TGTGCCAGTAGTATGGGTGCGACCTACAGGCTAAACTCACCCCTCCACTTT
TRBD1	TRBV7-9	once	TRBJ2-3	CASSPTQGAFDTQYF	TGTGCCAGCAGCCCCACACAGGGGGCGTTCGATACGCAGTATTTT
.	TRBV11-2	.	TRBJ2-2	CASSLESREPSLFNTGELFF	TGTGCCAGCAGCTTAGAGTCCAGGGAACCCTCCCTTTTTAACACCGGGGAGCTGTTTTTT
.	TRBV28	.	TRBJ1-5	CASSPGQSNQPQHF	TGTGCCAGCAGTCCCGGACAGAGCAATCAGCCCCAGCATTTT
TRBD1	TRBV19	.	TRBJ1-4	CASSMGAGTVEKLFF	TGTGCCAGTAGTATGGGGGCCGGGACAGTGGAAAAACTGTTTTTT
TRBD1	TRBV28	few	TRBJ1-3	CASKGAYGNTIYF	TGTGCCAGCAAGGGGGCTTACGGAAACACCATATATTTT
.	TRBV30	.	TRBJ1-5	CAWSPDRHFDSNQPQHF	TGTGCCTGGAGCCCGGACAGACATTTCGATAGCAATCAGCCCCAGCATTTT
TRBD1	TRBV5-1	once	TRBJ1-3	CASSPTGGRNTIYF	TGCGCCAGCAGCCCTACAGGGGGGAGAAACACCATATATTTT
TRBD2	TRBV10-3	.	TRBJ2-3	CAIASSAGSTDTQYF	TGTGCCATCGCCTCCTCAGCGGGGAGCACAGATACGCAGTATTTT
.	TRBV21-1	.	TRBJ2-7	CASSFHGGSYEQYF	TGTGCCAGCAGCTTTCACGGGGGTTCCTACGAGCAGTACTTC
.	TRBV11-1	.	TRBJ1-6	CASSAGTGNSPLHF	TGTGCCAGCAGCGCCGGTACAGGGAATTCACCCCTCCACTTT
.	TRBV5-1	.	TRBJ1-6	CASSLEGKSGSPLHF	TGCGCCAGCAGCTTGGAAGGGAAAAGCGGGTCACCCCTCCACTTT